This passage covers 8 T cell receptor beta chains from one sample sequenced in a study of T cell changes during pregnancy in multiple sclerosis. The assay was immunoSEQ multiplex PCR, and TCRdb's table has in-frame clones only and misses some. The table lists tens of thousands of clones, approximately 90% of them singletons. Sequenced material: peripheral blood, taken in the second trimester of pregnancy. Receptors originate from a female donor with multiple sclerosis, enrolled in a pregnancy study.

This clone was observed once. Written as DNA, the CDR3 is TGTGCTAGTGGCAAGGACAGGGGCCACGAGCAGTACTTC. As protein: CASGKDRGHEQYF. The V and J genes are TRBV12-5 and TRBJ2-7, with TRBD1 matching over 9 bases. The CDR3 extends over 13 amino acids. Germline values: CDR1 LGHNT, CDR2 FRNRAP. Trimming at V came to 6 bases and at J to 5 bases, leaving 5 bases not matched to a gene.

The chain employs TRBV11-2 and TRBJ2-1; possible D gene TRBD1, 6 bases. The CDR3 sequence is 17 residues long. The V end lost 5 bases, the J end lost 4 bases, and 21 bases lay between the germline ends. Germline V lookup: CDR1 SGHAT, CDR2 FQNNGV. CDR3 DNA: TGTGCCAGCAGCCCGAGACAGGCCTACCGGTCGTACAATGAGCAGTTCTTC. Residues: CASSPRQAYRSYNEQFF.

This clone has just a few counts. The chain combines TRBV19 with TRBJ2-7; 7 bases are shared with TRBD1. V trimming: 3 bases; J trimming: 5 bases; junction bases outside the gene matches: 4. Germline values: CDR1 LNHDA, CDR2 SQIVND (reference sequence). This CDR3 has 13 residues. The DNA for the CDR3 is TGTGCCAGTAGTATCGGGACAGCAAACGAGCAGTACTTC. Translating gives CASSIGTANEQYF.

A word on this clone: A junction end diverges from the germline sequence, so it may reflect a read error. The CDR3 coding sequence is TGTGCCAGCAGCTTAGGGGGACTGCGGACAGGGGATTTGCACTTC. As protein: CASSLGGLRTGDLHF. The J gene is TRBJ2-7, the V gene TRBV7-2; the match to TRBD1 covers 9 bases. This CDR3 is 15 amino acids long. The germline gives CDR1 SGHTA, CDR2 FQGNSA.

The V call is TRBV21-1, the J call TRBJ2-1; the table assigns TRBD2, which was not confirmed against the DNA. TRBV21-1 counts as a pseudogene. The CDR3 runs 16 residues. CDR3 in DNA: TGTGCCAGCAGCGCCCACCGGGACTACACCTACAATGAGCAGTTCTTC. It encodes CASSAHRDYTYNEQFF.

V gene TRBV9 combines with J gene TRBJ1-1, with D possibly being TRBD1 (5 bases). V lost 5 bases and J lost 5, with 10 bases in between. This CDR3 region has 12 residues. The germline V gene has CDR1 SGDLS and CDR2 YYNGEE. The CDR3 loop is CASSDRGTEAFF. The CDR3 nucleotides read TGTGCCAGCAGTGACAGAGGAACTGAAGCTTTCTTT.

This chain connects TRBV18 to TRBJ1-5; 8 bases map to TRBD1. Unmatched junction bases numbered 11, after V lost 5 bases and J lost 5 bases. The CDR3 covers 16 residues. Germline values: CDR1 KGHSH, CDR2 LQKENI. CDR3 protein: CASSWEAGGLDQPQHF. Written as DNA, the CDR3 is TGTGCCAGCTCATGGGAGGCAGGGGGCCTCGATCAGCCCCAGCATTTT.

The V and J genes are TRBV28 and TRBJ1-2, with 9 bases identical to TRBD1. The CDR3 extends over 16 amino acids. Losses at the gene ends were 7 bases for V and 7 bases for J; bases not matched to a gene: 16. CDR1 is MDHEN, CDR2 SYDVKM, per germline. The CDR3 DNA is TGTGCCAGCACGGGGGGGATACAGGGGGCTGGGAGTGGCTACACCTTC. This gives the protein CASTGGIQGAGSGYTF.